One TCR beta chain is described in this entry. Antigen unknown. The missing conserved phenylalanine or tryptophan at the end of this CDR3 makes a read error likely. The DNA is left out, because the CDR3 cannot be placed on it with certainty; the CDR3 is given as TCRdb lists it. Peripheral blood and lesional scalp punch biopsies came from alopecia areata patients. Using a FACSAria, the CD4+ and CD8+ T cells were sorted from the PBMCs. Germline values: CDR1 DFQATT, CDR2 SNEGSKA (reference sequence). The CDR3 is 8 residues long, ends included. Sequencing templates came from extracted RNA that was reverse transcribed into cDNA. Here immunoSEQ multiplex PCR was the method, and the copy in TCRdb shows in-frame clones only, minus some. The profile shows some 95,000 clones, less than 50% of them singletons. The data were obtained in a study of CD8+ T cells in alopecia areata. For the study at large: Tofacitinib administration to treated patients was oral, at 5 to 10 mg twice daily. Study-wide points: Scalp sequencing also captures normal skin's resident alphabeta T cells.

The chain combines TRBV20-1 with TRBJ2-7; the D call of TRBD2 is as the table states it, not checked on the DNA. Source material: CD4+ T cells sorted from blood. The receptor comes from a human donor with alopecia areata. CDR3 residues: CSAPLKPL.